Each of the 11 T cell receptor beta chains below was sequenced from the same sample in a study of blood T cell repertoires in COVID-19. Sequencing was performed with immunoSEQ multiplex PCR; in TCRdb, only in-frame clones are kept and a portion is missing. The sample has 150,000 to 160,000 clones, about 80% seen once. Material for sequencing was peripheral blood. The receptors here all came from a man between 60 and 75 years old with acute or convalescent COVID-19.

The rearrangement uses TRBV6-5 and TRBJ1-5; TRBD1 is a possible D gene (6 bases). The V end was cut by 0 bases, the J end by 9 bases, with 6 bases between. The germline V gene has CDR1 MNHEY and CDR2 SVGAGI. The CDR3 totals 12 residues. CDR3 in DNA: TGTGCCAGCAGTTACTCGACAGGGCCCCAGCATTTT. The encoded protein is CASSYSTGPQHF.

The CDR3 DNA reads TGTGCCAGCAGTCCAGGGGGGACAGGGAGCGAAAAACTGTTTTTT. Residues: CASSPGGTGSEKLFF. The chain couples TRBV6-5 to TRBJ1-4; 9 positions agree with TRBD1. The CDR3 is 15 residues long. Trimming at V came to 5 bases and at J to 8 bases, leaving 9 bases not matched to a gene. Germline lookup yields CDR1 MNHEY and CDR2 SVGAGI.

This chain links TRBV3-1 (or the pseudogene TRBV3-2) with TRBJ1-3; D is uncertain. This CDR3 is 16 amino acids long. The germline V and J ends were trimmed by 1 base and 0 bases, with 10 bases remaining between them. From germline, CDR1 is LGHDT and CDR2 YNNKEL (reference sequence). The CDR3 spells CASSQASGRSGNTIYF. Here the CDR3 DNA reads TGTGCCAGCAGCCAAGCCTCAGGCCGCTCTGGAAACACCATATATTTT.

The chain recombines TRBV6-5 with TRBJ1-3; D ambiguous. Germline CDR1 is MNHEY and CDR2 is SVGAGI. Trimming shortened V by 5 bases and J by 0 bases, and 11 bases separated the two germline ends. This CDR3 has 15 amino acids. CDR3 nucleotides: TGTGCCAGCAGTCCCCGAGGGCACTCTGGAAACACCATATATTTT. It is translated as CASSPRGHSGNTIYF.

The chain couples TRBV5-1 to TRBJ2-7; D may be TRBD1 (6 bases). CDR3 size: 13 residues. Trimming removed 5 bases at V and 3 bases at J, with 12 bases between. Germline values: CDR1 SGHRS, CDR2 YFSETQ. CDR3 DNA: TGCGCCAGCAGTCAGGGGATAGGCTACGAGCAGTACTTC. Amino acid sequence: CASSQGIGYEQYF.

This clone was detected once. The J gene is TRBJ1-6, the V gene TRBV9; 11 bases match TRBD1. Germline CDR1 and CDR2: SGDLS and YYNGEE. There are 19 residues in the CDR3. The V segment lost 4 bases and the J segment 1 base; nucleotides outside the gene matches: 10. CDR3 loop: CASSPLDGQGASYNSPLHF. The CDR3 coding sequence is TGTGCCAGCAGCCCCCTCGATGGACAGGGGGCATCCTATAATTCACCCCTCCACTTT.

V gene TRBV13 combines with J gene TRBJ1-3; D is ambiguous. CDR3 size: 12 residues. The germline V and J ends were trimmed by 3 bases and 4 bases, with 4 bases remaining between them. Per the germline V gene, CDR1 is PRHDT and CDR2 is FYEKMQ (reference sequence). Here the CDR3 DNA reads TGTGCCAGCAGCTTGCGGGGAAACACCATATATTTT. Translating gives CASSLRGNTIYF.

The table lists this clone with a count of one. The J gene is TRBJ2-2, the V gene TRBV2, with 10 bases identical to TRBD1. Germline-derived CDR1 and CDR2 are SNHLY and FYNNEI. V lost 5 bases and J lost 4; bases outside the gene matches: 7. This CDR3 contains 16 residues. CDR3 in amino acids: CASSSGTGVTTGELFF. The CDR3 DNA follows: TGTGCCAGCAGTTCCGGGACAGGGGTGACCACCGGGGAGCTGTTTTTT. The full variable domain, its missing parts supplied by reference TRBV2 and TRBJ2-2, is EPEVTQTPSHQVTQMGQEVILRCVPISNHLYFYWYRQILGQKVEFLVSFYNNEISEKSEIFDDQFSVERPDGSNFTLKIRSTKLEDSAMYFCASSSGTGVTTGELFFGEGSRLTVL.

The chain carries TRBV5-6 and TRBJ2-1; 7 bases fit TRBD2. The CDR3 covers 14 residues. Germline values: CDR1 SGHDT, CDR2 YYEEEE. With 2 bases clipped from V and 5 bases from J, the junction kept 4 bases outside the gene matches. The CDR3 nucleotides are TGTGCCAGCAGCTTCGGCGGGGGAGACAATGAGCAGTTCTTC. Its protein is CASSFGGGDNEQFF.

The chain is built from TRBV28 and TRBJ1-5; the D gene is possibly TRBD1 (5 bases). The CDR3 consists of 14 residues. Trimming removed 5 bases at V and 3 bases at J, with 11 bases between. Looked up from germline, CDR1 is MDHEN and CDR2 is SYDVKM. Written as DNA, the CDR3 is TGTGCCAGCAGTCCCGGGACTCTCAATCAGCCCCAGCATTTT. It specifies CASSPGTLNQPQHF.

This chain connects TRBV18 to TRBJ1-2; D is perhaps TRBD1 (6 bases). The CDR3 length is 14 residues. Germline CDR1 KGHSH, CDR2 LQKENI. V shed 2 bases and J shed 4 bases, with 11 bases lying between them. The CDR3 reads CASSPGQLAYGYTF. The DNA for the CDR3 is TGTGCCAGCTCACCAGGACAGTTGGCCTATGGCTACACCTTC.